What follows is one TCR beta chain and its context. Its antigen is unknown. No much larger clonotype is one base removed from it; base qualities were not supplied. The library was produced with the immunoSEQ multiplex PCR assay. Here the immuneACCESS table is served through TCRdb, limited to in-frame sequences with V and J called. Missing clones are a known gap in these copies; in checked studies unresolved V genes cover under half, and the rest lacks a known reason. In this sample the table shows some 85,000 clones, nearly 95% of which occur a single time. The ten top clones hold 1.1% of the sample. The data were taken from a study of T cell changes during pregnancy in multiple sclerosis (dated by TCRdb to between 2017 and 2020). Context from the whole study: The study examined how the T cell repertoire changed over the course of pregnancy in women with multiple sclerosis.

Trimming costs V 4 bases and J 2 bases, and their ends lie 14 bases apart. As encoded in the germline V gene (reference sequence), CDR1 is SEHNR while CDR2 is FQNEAQ. The CDR3, cysteine through phenylalanine, is 15 amino acids long. The only DNA kept is the CDR3, 45 bases in frame from the first base. Recombination linked TRBV7-9 to TRBJ2-5, with a weak D call of TRBD1 (6 bases match). The sample was peripheral blood, taken in the second trimester of pregnancy. This TCR was sampled from a female donor with multiple sclerosis, enrolled in a pregnancy study. The nucleotide sequence reads TGTGCCAGCAGCTCCTCCTCAGGGGTTCAAGAGACCCAGTACTTC. It codes for CASSSSSGVQETQYF.